A selection of T cell receptor beta chains follows, all from one sample in a study of shared clonotypes between healthy human individuals. Using immunoSEQ multiplex PCR, the repertoire was profiled, and TCRdb retains in-frame clones only, with some absent. Of about 2.4 million clones listed, approximately 93% are singletons. The source material was naive CD4+ T cells from PBMCs. These receptors all come from a young man in good health. Some clones in this sample may be carry-over from other donors' samples. Each CDR3 is given without its conserved first and last residue. Each record gives: J gene, V gene, D gene, CDR3 protein. The D gene is left open where the match is weak.

TRBJ1-1 | TRBV2 | . | ASRPGKGSAF
TRBJ1-2 | TRBV19 | . | ASSILGHNYGYT
TRBJ2-1 | TRBV5-1 | TRBD1 | ASSLAQGEWEQF
TRBJ2-1 | TRBV7-9 | TRBD2 | ASSPGTSGRYNEQF
TRBJ2-7 | TRBV7-2 | TRBD2 | ASSHPGVLAGGLY
TRBJ2-7 | TRBV28 | . | ATGRSGDYEQY
TRBJ2-1 | TRBV19 | TRBD2 | ASRSIVGTSGNEQF
TRBJ2-7 | TRBV18 | . | ASSPQAPGSSYEQY
TRBJ2-3 | TRBV30 | TRBD2 | AWSVALVAGGTDTQY
TRBJ1-2 | TRBV14 | TRBD1 | ASSQRQGNYYT
TRBJ2-7 | TRBV5-1 | . | ASSIQVDYEQY
TRBJ2-4 | TRBV28 | . | ASSLEDGLKNIQY
TRBJ1-6 | TRBV30 | TRBD1 | AWRGQGSYNSPLH
TRBJ1-2 | TRBV5-4 | . | ASSNVRVGVGGYT
TRBJ2-3 | TRBV5-1 | TRBD2 | ASSLAASGSTDTQY
TRBJ1-2 | TRBV5-1 | . | ASSLGSSNYGYT
TRBJ1-2 | TRBV5-6 | . | ASSSSLDSFYGYT
TRBJ1-1 | TRBV7-9 | . | ASSLAIGQSGMNTEAF
TRBJ2-7 | TRBV11-3 | . | ASSPRGYAEQY
TRBJ1-1 | TRBV7-9 | . | ASSLVGGGAF
TRBJ1-1 | TRBV5-1 | . | ASSTPGTQNEAF
TRBJ1-2 | TRBV2 | . | ASNPDAREGYT
TRBJ2-3 | TRBV4-3 | TRBD2 | ASSQSGVGDTQY
TRBJ2-7 | TRBV6-1 | TRBD1 | ATGQGFNEQY
TRBJ2-5 | TRBV9 | . | ASSVAGGDFQETQY